This T cell receptor beta chain was documented in a study of cytomegalovirus exposure and HLA in healthy donors. Findings and caveats of the study: Clusters of TCRs from the first cohort tended to co-occur in the approximately 120 validation repertoires (as a later analysis found). Three CMV-associated chains were confirmed in vitro to be specific for CMV antigens. Rare sequences made up most TCRs, while some public TCRs were found in many donors.

Points on this clone: Its target is unknown.

Profiled with immunoSEQ multiplex PCR; TCRdb holds only in-frame clones, not every one. Seen here are some 170,000 clones, roughly 83% observed once, and the top ten hold 10%. The CDR3 has 14 residues. CDR1 SGHRS and CDR2 YFSETQ come from the germline V gene. V shed 4 bases and J 9 bases; nucleotides not matched to a gene: 10. This receptor was identified in a man aged 30 to 45 in good health and CMV-seropositive. Specimen: PBMCs. The rearrangement joins TRBV5-1 to TRBJ2-5, with TRBD1 identical over 9 bases. The CDR3 is CASSAGTGKNAQYF. CDR3 sequence (DNA): TGCGCCAGCAGCGCTGGGACAGGGAAAAATGCCCAGTACTTC.